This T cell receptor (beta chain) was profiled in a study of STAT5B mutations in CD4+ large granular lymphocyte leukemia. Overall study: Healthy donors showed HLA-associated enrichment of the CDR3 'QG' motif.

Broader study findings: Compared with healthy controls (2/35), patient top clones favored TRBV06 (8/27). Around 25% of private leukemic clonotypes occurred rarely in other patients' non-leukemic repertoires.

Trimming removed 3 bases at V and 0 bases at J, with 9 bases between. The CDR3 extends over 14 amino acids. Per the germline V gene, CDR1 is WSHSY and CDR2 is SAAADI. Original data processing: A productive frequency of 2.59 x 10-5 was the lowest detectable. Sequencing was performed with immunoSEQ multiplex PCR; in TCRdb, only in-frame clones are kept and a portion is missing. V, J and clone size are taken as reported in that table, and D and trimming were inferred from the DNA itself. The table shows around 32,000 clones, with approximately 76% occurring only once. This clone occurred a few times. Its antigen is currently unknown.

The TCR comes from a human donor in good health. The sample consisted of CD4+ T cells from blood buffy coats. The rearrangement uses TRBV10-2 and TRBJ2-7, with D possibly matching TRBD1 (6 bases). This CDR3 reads CASSDIRGSYEQYF. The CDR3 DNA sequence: TGCGCCAGCAGTGATATCAGGGGCTCCTACGAGCAGTACTTC.